The sequence of this T cell receptor (beta chain) was determined in a study of cytomegalovirus exposure and HLA in healthy donors. Primers: 60 Vbeta forward and 13 Jbeta reverse. Method: immunoSEQ multiplex PCR; TCRdb's copy keeps in-frame clones and lacks some. The profile shows approximately 150,000 clones, around 70% of them singletons. The sample taken for sequencing was PBMCs. The TCR comes from a man aged 18 to 29 in good health and CMV-seropositive.

The CDR3 region is CASSWTGEVEKLFF. The CDR3 bases are TGCGCCAGCAGTTGGACAGGGGAGGTGGAAAAACTGTTTTTT. The chain recombines TRBV5-1 with TRBJ1-4; 9 bases are a match to TRBD1. Germline V gene sequence: CDR1 SGHRS, CDR2 YFSETQ. Trimming cost V 5 bases and J 8 bases; bases outside gene matches: 7. This CDR3 is built from 14 residues.